Listed below are T cell receptor beta chains from one sample, sequenced in a study of graft-versus-host responses after intestinal transplantation. Method: immunoSEQ multiplex PCR; TCRdb's copy keeps in-frame clones and lacks some. The repertoire holds nearly 95,000 clones, with 85% to 95% as singletons. Their target antigens are unknown. Source: unstimulated CD8+ T cells sorted from spleen or lymph node cells, taken before intestinal transplant. The receptors shown here come from a human donor who received an intestinal transplant. CDR3s include the opening cysteine and the closing phenylalanine or tryptophan. A D gene is named only where the DNA matches it firmly. Some rows have no size entry. The others give once, few or many, or a class for an expanded clone.

>TRBV10-3|.|TRBJ2-3|.
CAISYRVPTDTQYF
TGTGCCATCAGTTACAGGGTGCCCACAGATACGCAGTATTTT
>TRBV7-9|.|TRBJ1-1|.
CASTLSTEAFF
TGTGCCAGCACCCTTTCCACTGAAGCTTTCTTT
>TRBV7-6|.|TRBJ1-1|.
CASSLDRYRGNTEAFF
TGTGCCAGCAGCCTTGACAGGTATAGGGGGAACACTGAAGCTTTCTTT
>TRBV6-1|.|TRBJ2-3|.
CASSDSPSTDTQYF
TGTGCCAGCAGTGATAGCCCCAGCACAGATACGCAGTATTTT
>TRBV7-9|.|TRBJ1-5|TRBD1
CASSSTGDNSNQPQHF
TGTGCCAGCAGCTCGACAGGGGATAATAGCAATCAGCCCCAGCATTTT
>TRBV11-2|.|TRBJ1-1|.
CASSLGGNTEAFF
TGTGCCAGCAGCTTGGGGGGGAACACTGAAGCTTTCTTT
>TRBV27|.|TRBJ2-7|.
CATRQTPYEQYF
TGTGCCACCCGACAGACTCCCTACGAGCAGTACTTC
>TRBV6-4|.|TRBJ1-2|.
CASSDFGDGYTF
TGTGCCAGCAGTGACTTCGGGGATGGCTACACCTTC
>TRBV12-2|.|TRBJ1-5|.
CASRLADLGYQPQHF
TGTGCAAGTCGCTTAGCGGACTTGGGCTATCAGCCCCAGCATTTT
>TRBV27|.|TRBJ2-2|TRBD1
CASSTTGYTGELFF
TGTGCCAGCAGTACGACAGGGTACACCGGGGAGCTGTTTTTT
>TRBV7-2|.|TRBJ2-2|.
CASSLTGPGELFF
TGTGCCAGCAGCCTTACAGGGCCCGGGGAGCTGTTTTTT
>TRBV4-1|.|TRBJ1-5|TRBD1
CASSQTGDQPQHF
TGCGCCAGCAGCCAAACAGGGGATCAGCCCCAGCATTTT
>TRBV6-6|once|TRBJ2-7|TRBD2
CASSQTSGGAAEQYF
TGTGCCAGCAGTCAGACTAGCGGGGGGGCCGCCGAGCAGTACTTC
>TRBV6-5|.|TRBJ2-5|.
CASSYEKETQYF
TGTGCCAGCAGTTACGAGAAAGAGACCCAGTACTTC
>TRBV30|.|TRBJ2-7|.
CAWRGATNEQYF
TGTGCCTGGAGAGGGGCAACGAACGAGCAGTACTTC
>TRBV12-5|.|TRBJ2-7|TRBD1
CASGPGQDEQYF
TGTGCTAGTGGACCCGGACAGGACGAGCAGTACTTC
>TRBV5-5|.|TRBJ1-2|TRBD1
CASSPYDREDYGYTF
TGTGCCAGCAGCCCCTACGACAGGGAAGACTATGGCTACACCTTC
>TRBV7-8|.|TRBJ2-7|TRBD1
CASTDRGRDEQYF
TGTGCCAGCACCGACAGGGGTCGGGACGAGCAGTACTTC
>TRBV30|.|TRBJ2-7|TRBD1
CAWSVPGGEQYF
TGTGCCTGGAGTGTACCAGGGGGCGAGCAGTACTTC
>TRBV4-3|.|TRBJ1-1|.
CASSRKAERNTEAFF
TGCGCCAGCAGCCGAAAGGCGGAAAGGAACACTGAAGCTTTCTTT
>TRBV27|.|TRBJ2-7|TRBD1
CASSLGTGVALPYEQYF
TGTGCCAGCAGTTTAGGGACAGGGGTCGCCCTTCCCTACGAGCAGTACTTC
>TRBV18|.|TRBJ2-2|.
CASSPPATPDGELFF
TGTGCCAGCTCACCACCGGCAACCCCAGACGGGGAGCTGTTTTTT
>TRBV27|.|TRBJ2-7|TRBD2
CAAGDVYEQYF
TGTGCCGCGGGGGATGTGTACGAGCAGTACTTC
>TRBV27|.|TRBJ1-1|TRBD1
CASSSSGTGAFF
TGTGCCAGCAGTTCGTCCGGGACAGGGGCTTTCTTT
>TRBV27|.|TRBJ2-6|.
CASKEVGNGPSGANVLTF
TGTGCCAGCAAGGAGGTGGGGAATGGACCCTCTGGGGCCAACGTCCTGACTTTC
>TRBV9|.|TRBJ2-1|TRBD2
CASSDGLVYSEQFF
TGTGCCAGCAGCGACGGACTAGTATATTCTGAGCAGTTCTTC
>TRBV12-5|.|TRBJ1-1|.
CASGFAYMNTEAFF
TGTGCTAGTGGTTTTGCCTATATGAACACTGAAGCTTTCTTT
>TRBV2|.|TRBJ2-3|TRBD2
CASSLAGGRRGTDTQYF
TGTGCCAGCAGCCTAGCGGGGGGGCGTCGGGGCACAGATACGCAGTATTTT
>TRBV30|.|TRBJ2-1|.
CAGQLGNEQFF
TGTGCCGGCCAACTAGGGAATGAGCAGTTCTTC
>TRBV7-8|.|TRBJ2-1|TRBD2
CASSLIGLAEFSYNEQFF
TGTGCCAGCAGCCTAATCGGGCTAGCGGAGTTCTCCTACAATGAGCAGTTCTTC
>TRBV6-6|few|TRBJ1-1|TRBD1
CASSYSSTAGGTEAFF
TGTGCCAGCAGTTACTCGTCAACGGCAGGGGGCACTGAAGCTTTCTTT
>TRBV9|.|TRBJ1-3|.
CASSLLVSGEGEGNTIYF
TGTGCCAGCAGCTTGCTGGTGAGCGGCGAGGGGGAGGGAAACACCATATATTTT
>TRBV6-5|.|TRBJ1-2|TRBD1
CASRPPGQGILGYTF
TGTGCCAGCAGACCGCCGGGACAGGGTATCTTAGGCTACACCTTC
>TRBV12-5|.|TRBJ2-7|TRBD1
CASGGGQGVFNEQYF
TGTGCTAGTGGGGGAGGACAGGGGGTATTCAACGAGCAGTACTTC
>TRBV19|.|TRBJ2-1|TRBD2
CASSILTSGYNEQFF
TGTGCCAGTAGTATTTTGACTAGCGGCTACAATGAGCAGTTCTTC
>TRBV7-8|.|TRBJ2-3|.
CASSASTQGLGTDTQYF
TGTGCCAGCAGCGCCTCCACCCAGGGGCTGGGCACAGATACGCAGTATTTT
>TRBV7-2|.|TRBJ2-5|TRBD2
CASSNGLAGGRLETQYF
TGTGCCAGCAGCAACGGACTAGCGGGGGGGCGGTTGGAGACCCAGTACTTC
>TRBV9|.|TRBJ2-1|TRBD2
CASSVSGTSYNEQFF
TGTGCCAGCAGCGTTAGCGGGACCTCCTACAATGAGCAGTTCTTC
>TRBV7-2|.|TRBJ1-6|TRBD1
CASSLGPGQTNSPLHF
TGTGCCAGCAGCTTGGGGCCGGGACAGACTAATTCACCCCTCCACTTT
>TRBV4-3|many|TRBJ1-1|TRBD1
CASSQGTGYTSTEAFF
TGCGCCAGCAGCCAAGGGACAGGGTACACCTCGACTGAAGCTTTCTTT
>TRBV7-6|.|TRBJ2-1|.
CASSLDSFSYNEQFF
TGTGCCAGCAGTCTGGACAGCTTTTCCTACAATGAGCAGTTCTTC
>TRBV10-3|.|TRBJ2-7|TRBD1
CAADPGTGTFSGYEQYF
TGTGCCGCCGACCCCGGGACAGGCACCTTTTCGGGATACGAGCAGTACTTC
>TRBV12-5|.|TRBJ1-1|.
CASGLGLGVLDAGNTEAFF
TGTGCTAGTGGTTTAGGTCTTGGTGTTTTGGACGCGGGGAACACTGAAGCTTTCTTT
>TRBV4-1|.|TRBJ2-7|TRBD2
CASSQELAAGVYEQYF
TGCGCCAGCAGCCAAGAGTTGGCAGCGGGGGTATACGAGCAGTACTTC
>TRBV5-1|.|TRBJ2-4|TRBD1
CASSWGQGKNIQYF
TGCGCCAGCAGCTGGGGACAGGGAAAAAACATTCAGTACTTC
>TRBV19|.|TRBJ1-5|.
CASSITINQPQHF
TGTGCCAGTAGTATAACAATTAATCAGCCCCAGCATTTT
>TRBV7-8|.|TRBJ2-5|TRBD2
CASSLRRGGLETQYF
TGTGCCAGCAGCTTACGGCGGGGGGGCCTCGAGACCCAGTACTTC
>TRBV6-5|.|TRBJ1-1|TRBD1
CASSSRTGGDTEAFF
TGTGCCAGCAGTTCTCGGACAGGGGGCGACACTGAAGCTTTCTTT
>TRBV9|.|TRBJ2-7|.
CASSVVMAGGTGEQYF
TGTGCCAGCAGCGTAGTTATGGCGGGCGGGACTGGGGAGCAGTACTTC
>TRBV7-9|.|TRBJ1-4|.
CASSFHTGATNEKLFF
TGTGCCAGCAGCTTCCATACGGGGGCAACTAATGAAAAACTGTTTTTT
>TRBV5-1|.|TRBJ2-1|TRBD2
CASSLTSGGYNEQFF
TGCGCCAGCAGCTTAACTAGCGGGGGGTACAATGAGCAGTTCTTC
>TRBV6-6|.|TRBJ2-7|TRBD1
CASSPQGDEQYF
TGTGCCAGCAGTCCTCAGGGGGACGAGCAGTACTTC
>TRBV27|.|TRBJ1-1|.
CASSLSPGYNTEAFF
TGTGCCAGCAGTTTATCCCCAGGATATAACACTGAAGCTTTCTTT
>TRBV11-3|.|TRBJ2-1|TRBD2
CASSFKGLAGVPDNEQFF
TGTGCCAGCAGCTTCAAAGGACTAGCGGGGGTACCGGACAATGAGCAGTTCTTC
>TRBV10-3|once|TRBJ1-3|TRBD1
CAISEGTGSGNTIYF
TGTGCCATCAGTGAGGGGACAGGCTCTGGAAACACCATATATTTT
>TRBV10-3|.|TRBJ1-6|.
CAISEEGTYNSPLHF
TGTGCCATCAGTGAGGAGGGGACTTATAATTCACCCCTCCACTTT
>TRBV6-6|.|TRBJ1-2|.
CASSYDRKDGYTF
TGTGCCAGCAGTTACGACAGAAAGGATGGCTACACCTTC